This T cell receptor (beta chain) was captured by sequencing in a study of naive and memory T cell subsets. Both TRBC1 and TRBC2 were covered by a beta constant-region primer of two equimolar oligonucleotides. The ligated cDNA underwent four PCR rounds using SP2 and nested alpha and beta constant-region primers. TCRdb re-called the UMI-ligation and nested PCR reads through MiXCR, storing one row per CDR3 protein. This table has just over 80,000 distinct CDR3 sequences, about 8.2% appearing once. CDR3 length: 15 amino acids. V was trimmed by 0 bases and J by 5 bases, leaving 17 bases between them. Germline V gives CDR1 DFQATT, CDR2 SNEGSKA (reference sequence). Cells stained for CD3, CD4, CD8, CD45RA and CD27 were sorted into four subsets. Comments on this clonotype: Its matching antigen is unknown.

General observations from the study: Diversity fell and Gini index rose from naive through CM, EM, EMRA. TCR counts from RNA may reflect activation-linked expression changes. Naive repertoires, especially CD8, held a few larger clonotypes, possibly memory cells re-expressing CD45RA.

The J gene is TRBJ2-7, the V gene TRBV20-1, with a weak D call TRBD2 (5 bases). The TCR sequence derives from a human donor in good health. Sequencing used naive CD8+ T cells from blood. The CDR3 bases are TGCAGTGCTAGAGATGTCGCGGGTGGCCTCCACGAGCAGTACTTC. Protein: CSARDVAGGLHEQYF.